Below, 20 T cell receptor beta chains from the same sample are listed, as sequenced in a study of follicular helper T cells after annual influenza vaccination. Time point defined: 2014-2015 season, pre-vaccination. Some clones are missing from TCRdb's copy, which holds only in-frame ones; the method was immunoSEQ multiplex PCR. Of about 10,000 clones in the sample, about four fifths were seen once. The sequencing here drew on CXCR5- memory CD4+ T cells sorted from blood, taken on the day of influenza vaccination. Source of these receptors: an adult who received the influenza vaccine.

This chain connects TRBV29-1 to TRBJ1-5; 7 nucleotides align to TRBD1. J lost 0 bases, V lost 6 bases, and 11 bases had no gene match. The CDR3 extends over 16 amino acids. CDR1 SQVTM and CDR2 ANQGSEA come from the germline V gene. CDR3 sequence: CSVLGGTDYSNQPQHF. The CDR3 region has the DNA TGCAGCGTCCTTGGTGGGACAGATTATAGCAATCAGCCCCAGCATTTT.

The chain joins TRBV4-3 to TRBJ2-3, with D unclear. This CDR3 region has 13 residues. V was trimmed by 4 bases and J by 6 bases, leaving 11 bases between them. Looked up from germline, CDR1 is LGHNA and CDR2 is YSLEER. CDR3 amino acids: CASSRLPGDTQYF. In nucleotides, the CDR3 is TGCGCCAGCAGCCGCCTCCCCGGGGATACGCAGTATTTT.

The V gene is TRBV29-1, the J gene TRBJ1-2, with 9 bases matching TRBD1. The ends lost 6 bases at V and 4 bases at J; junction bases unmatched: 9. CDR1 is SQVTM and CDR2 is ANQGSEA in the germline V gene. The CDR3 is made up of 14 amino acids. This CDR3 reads CSVNRDREGYGYTF. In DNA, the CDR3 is TGCAGCGTCAACCGGGACAGGGAGGGCTATGGCTACACCTTC.

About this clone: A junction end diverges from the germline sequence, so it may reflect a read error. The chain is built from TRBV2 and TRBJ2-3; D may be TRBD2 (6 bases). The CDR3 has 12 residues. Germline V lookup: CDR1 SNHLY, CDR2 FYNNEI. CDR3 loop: CASSGGQGPPPF. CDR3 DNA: TGTGCCAGCAGCGGAGGGCAGGGACCCCCCCCTTTT.

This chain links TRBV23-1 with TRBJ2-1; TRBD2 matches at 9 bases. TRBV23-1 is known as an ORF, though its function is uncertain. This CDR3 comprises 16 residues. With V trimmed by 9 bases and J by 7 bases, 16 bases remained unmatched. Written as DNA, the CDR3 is TGCGCCAGTCCTAGGGAGGGACTAGCAGGTTTGAATGAGCAGTTCTTC. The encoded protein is CASPREGLAGLNEQFF.

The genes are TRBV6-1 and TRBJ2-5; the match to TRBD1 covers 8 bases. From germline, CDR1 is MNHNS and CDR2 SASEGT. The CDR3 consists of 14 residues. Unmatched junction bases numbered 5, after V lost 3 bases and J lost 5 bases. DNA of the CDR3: TGTGCCAGCAGTGACAGGGGGCGAGGGGAGACCCAGTACTTC. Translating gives CASSDRGRGETQYF.

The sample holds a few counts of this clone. The CDR3 DNA sequence: TGTGCCAGCAGCCAATCAGGGCGGCTCGAGCAGTACTTC. It yields the protein CASSQSGRLEQYF. The chain uses TRBV14 and TRBJ2-7; D may be TRBD1 (5 bases). The CDR3 spans 13 residues. CDR1 SGHDN and CDR2 FVKESK come from the germline V gene. V lost 2 bases, J lost 6 bases, and 11 bases lay in between.

CDR3 coding DNA: TGTGCCAGCTCCGGAGGGTATGGCTACAATGAGCAGTTCTTC. Its protein is CASSGGYGYNEQFF. This sequence joins TRBV5-6 and TRBJ2-1, with D maybe TRBD2 (6 bases). CDR1 and CDR2 from the germline V gene are SGHDT and YYEEEE. The germline V and J ends were trimmed by 7 bases and 3 bases, with 14 bases remaining between them. The CDR3 runs 14 residues.

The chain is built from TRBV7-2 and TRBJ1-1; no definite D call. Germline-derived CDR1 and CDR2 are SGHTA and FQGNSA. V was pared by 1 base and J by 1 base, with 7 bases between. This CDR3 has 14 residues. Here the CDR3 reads CASSLVAGNTEAFF. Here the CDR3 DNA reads TGTGCCAGCAGCTTAGTGGCGGGGAACACTGAAGCTTTCTTT.

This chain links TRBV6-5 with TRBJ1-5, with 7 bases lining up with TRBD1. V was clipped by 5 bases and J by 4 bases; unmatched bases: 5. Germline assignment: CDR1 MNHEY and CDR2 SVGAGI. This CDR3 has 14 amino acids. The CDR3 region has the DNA TGTGCCAGCAGTCAGCTACAGGGGAATCAGCCCCAGCATTTT. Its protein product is CASSQLQGNQPQHF.

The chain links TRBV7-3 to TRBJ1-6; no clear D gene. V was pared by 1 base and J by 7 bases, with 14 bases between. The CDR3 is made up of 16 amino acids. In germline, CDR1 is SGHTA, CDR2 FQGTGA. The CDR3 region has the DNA TGTGCCAGCAGCTTAAGACAACAAGTGGGGAATTCACCCCTCCACTTT. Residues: CASSLRQQVGNSPLHF.

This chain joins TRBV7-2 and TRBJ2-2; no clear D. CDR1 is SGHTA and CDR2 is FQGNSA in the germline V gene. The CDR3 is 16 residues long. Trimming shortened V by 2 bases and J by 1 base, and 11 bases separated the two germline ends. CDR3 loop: CASSLTPAMNTGELFF. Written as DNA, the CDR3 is TGTGCCAGCAGCTTAACTCCGGCTATGAACACCGGGGAGCTGTTTTTT.

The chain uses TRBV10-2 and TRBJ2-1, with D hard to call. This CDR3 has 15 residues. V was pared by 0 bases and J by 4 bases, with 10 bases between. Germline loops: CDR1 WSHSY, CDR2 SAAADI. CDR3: CASSESSAVYNEQFF. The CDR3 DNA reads TGCGCCAGCAGTGAGTCTTCGGCGGTATACAATGAGCAGTTCTTC.

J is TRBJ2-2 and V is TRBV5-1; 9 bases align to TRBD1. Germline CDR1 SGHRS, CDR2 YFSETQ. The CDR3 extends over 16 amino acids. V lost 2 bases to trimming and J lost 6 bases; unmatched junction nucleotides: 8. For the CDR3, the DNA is TGCGCCAGCAGCTTTACCGGGACAGGGAGGTCCGGGGAGCTGTTTTTT. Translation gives CASSFTGTGRSGELFF.

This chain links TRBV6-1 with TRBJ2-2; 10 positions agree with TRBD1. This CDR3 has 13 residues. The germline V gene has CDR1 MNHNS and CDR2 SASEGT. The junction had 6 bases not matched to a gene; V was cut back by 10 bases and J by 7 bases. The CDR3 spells CATSTGGSGELFF. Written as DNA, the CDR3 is TGTGCCACCTCGACAGGGGGCAGCGGGGAGCTGTTTTTT.

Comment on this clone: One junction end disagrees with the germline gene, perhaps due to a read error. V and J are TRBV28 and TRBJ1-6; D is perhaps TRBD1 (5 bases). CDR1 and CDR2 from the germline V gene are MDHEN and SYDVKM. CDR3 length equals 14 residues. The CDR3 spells CASGLGGGRSPLHF. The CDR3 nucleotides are TGTGCCAGCGGTTTGGGGGGGGGACGATCACCCCTCCACTTT.

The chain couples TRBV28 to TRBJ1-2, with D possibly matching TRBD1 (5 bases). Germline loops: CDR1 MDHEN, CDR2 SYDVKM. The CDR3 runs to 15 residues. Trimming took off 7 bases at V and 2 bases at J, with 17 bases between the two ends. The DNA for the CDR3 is TGTGCCAGCACCCCCGACAGCCAAAAGAACTATGGCTACACCTTC. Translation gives CASTPDSQKNYGYTF.

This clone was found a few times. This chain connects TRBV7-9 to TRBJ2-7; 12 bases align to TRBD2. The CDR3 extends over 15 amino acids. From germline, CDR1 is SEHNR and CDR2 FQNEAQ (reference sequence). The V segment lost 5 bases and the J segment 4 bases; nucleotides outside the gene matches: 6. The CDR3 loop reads CASSPHLAGGYEQYF. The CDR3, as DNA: TGTGCCAGCAGCCCCCACCTAGCGGGAGGGTACGAGCAGTACTTC.

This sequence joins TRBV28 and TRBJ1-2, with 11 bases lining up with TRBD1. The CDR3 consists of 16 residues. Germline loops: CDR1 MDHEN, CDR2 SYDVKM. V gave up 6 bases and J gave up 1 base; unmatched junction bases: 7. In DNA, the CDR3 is TGTGCCAGCAGAACCCCGGGACAGGGGGATAACTATGGCTACACCTTC. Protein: CASRTPGQGDNYGYTF.

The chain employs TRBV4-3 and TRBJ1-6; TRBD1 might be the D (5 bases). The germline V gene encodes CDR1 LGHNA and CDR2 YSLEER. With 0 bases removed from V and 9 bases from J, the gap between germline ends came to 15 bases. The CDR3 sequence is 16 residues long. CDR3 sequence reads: CASSQDQGDTSSPLHF. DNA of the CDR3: TGCGCCAGCAGCCAAGATCAGGGAGATACCTCTTCACCCCTCCACTTT.